The clone carrying this T cell receptor (beta chain) was counted at least ten times. Its specificity is not known. The junction and the germline gene differ at one end; a read error may be behind it. Genomic DNA served as template for TCR beta VDJ and CDR3 profiling. MiXCR, applied by TCRdb to the reads, yields one record per CDR3 protein. The table includes about 58,000 distinct CDR3 sequences, roughly three fifths detected once. Germline V gene sequence: CDR1 SEHNR, CDR2 FQNEAQ (reference sequence). There are 14 residues in the CDR3. The data originate from a study of CD8+CD57+ T cells in acquired aplastic anemia. Before being chosen for sequencing, patients had shown CD8+CD57+ cell expansion by flow cytometry. Findings of the study overall: In common between the patients and the controls were approximately 28 CD8+ CDR3 sequences.

The chain carries TRBV7-9 and TRBJ2-5, with D tentatively TRBD1 or TRBD2 (5 bases each). The clonotype was recovered from a human donor with aplastic anemia. The specimen sequenced was sorted CD4+, CD8+, or CD8+CD57+ T cells (not recorded which) from PBMCs. The CDR3 DNA is TGTGCCAGCAGCAGCCCGATGCAGGGAGAGGCCCAGTACTTC. As protein: CASSSPMQGEAQYF.